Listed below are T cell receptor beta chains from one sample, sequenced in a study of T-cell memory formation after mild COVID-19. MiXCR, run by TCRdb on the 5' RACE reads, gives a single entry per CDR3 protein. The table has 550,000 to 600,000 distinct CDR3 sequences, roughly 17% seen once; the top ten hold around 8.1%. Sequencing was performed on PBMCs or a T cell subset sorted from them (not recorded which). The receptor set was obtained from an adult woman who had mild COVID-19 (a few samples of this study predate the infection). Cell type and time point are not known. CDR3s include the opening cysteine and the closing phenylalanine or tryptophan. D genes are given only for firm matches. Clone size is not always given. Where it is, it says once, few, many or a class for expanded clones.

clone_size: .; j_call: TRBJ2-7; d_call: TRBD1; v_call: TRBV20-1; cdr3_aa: CSAASRPDRVYEQYF; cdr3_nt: TGCAGTGCTGCCAGTCGCCCGGACAGGGTGTACGAGCAGTACTTC
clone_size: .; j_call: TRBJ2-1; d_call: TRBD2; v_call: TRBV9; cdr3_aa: CASSVEPGGNYNEQFF; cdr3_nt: TGTGCCAGCAGCGTAGAGCCGGGAGGGAATTACAATGAGCAGTTCTTC
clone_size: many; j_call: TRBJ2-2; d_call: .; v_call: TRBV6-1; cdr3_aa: CASSVGSDTGELFF; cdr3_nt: TGTGCCAGCAGTGTCGGCAGCGACACCGGGGAGCTGTTTTTT
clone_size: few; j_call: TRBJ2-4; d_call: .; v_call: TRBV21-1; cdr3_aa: CASPGTPRAKNIQYF; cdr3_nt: TGTGCCAGCCCAGGGACTCCCCGGGCCAAAAACATTCAGTACTTC
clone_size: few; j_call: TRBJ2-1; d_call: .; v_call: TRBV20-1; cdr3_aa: CSALGRDSMYNEQFF; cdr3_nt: TGCAGTGCCCTGGGCCGGGACTCCATGTACAATGAGCAGTTCTTC
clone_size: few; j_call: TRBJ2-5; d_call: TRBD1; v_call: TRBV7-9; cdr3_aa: CASRGTGGQETQYF; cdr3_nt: TGTGCCAGCAGGGGGACAGGGGGGCAAGAGACCCAGTACTTC
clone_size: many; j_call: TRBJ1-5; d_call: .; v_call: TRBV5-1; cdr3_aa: CASSLEGGNQPQHF; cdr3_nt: TGCGCCAGCAGCTTGGAGGGCGGCAATCAGCCCCAGCATTTT
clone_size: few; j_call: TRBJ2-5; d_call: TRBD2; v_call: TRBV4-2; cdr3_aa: CASSQGGLADYASRETQYF; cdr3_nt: TGTGCCAGCAGCCAAGGGGGACTAGCGGATTACGCCTCCCGGGAGACCCAGTACTTC
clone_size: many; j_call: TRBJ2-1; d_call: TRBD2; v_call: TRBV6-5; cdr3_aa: CASSYSSGHSGGFNEQFF; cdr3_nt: TGTGCCAGCAGTTACTCCTCCGGCCATAGCGGGGGATTCAATGAGCAGTTCTTC
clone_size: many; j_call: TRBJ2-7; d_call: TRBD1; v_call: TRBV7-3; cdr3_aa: CASSPGQGDSYEQYF; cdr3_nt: TGTGCCAGCAGCCCTGGACAGGGGGATTCTTACGAGCAGTACTTC
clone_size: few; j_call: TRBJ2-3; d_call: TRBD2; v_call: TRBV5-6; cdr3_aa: CASSVIIAGVSTDTQYF; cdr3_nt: TGTGCCAGCAGCGTGATAATAGCGGGGGTTAGCACAGATACGCAGTATTTT
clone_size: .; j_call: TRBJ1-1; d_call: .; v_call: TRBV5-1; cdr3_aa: CASSPNTGRFRMNTEAFF; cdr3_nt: TGCGCCAGCAGCCCGAACACGGGGCGGTTTAGGATGAACACTGAAGCTTTCTTT
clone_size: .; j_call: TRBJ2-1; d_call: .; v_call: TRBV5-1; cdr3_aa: CASSPISVSYNEQFF; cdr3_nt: TGCGCCAGCAGTCCGATTTCGGTTTCCTACAATGAGCAGTTCTTC
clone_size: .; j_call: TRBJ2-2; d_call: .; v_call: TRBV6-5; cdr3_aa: CASKRNFLTGELFF; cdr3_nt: TGTGCCAGCAAACGGAATTTCCTCACCGGGGAGCTGTTTTTT
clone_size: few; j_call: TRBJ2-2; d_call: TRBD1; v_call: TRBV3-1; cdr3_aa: CASSQASNRGSTGELFF; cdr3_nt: TGTGCCAGCAGCCAAGCGAGTAACAGGGGATCCACCGGGGAGCTGTTTTTT
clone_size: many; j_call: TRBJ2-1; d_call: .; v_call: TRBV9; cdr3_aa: CASSVGAGAYEQFF; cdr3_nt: TGTGCCAGCAGCGTAGGAGCTGGGGCCTATGAGCAGTTCTTC
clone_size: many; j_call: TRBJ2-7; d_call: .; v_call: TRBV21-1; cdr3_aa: CASSKTSGRAKYEQYF; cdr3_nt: TGTGCCAGCAGCAAAACTAGCGGGAGGGCCAAATACGAGCAGTACTTC
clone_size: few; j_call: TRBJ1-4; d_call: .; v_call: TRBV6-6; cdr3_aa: CASSRSSATNEKLFF; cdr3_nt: TGTGCCAGCAGCCGGAGTTCTGCAACTAATGAAAAACTGTTTTTT
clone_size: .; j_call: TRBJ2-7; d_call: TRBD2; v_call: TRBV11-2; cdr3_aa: CASSHGLGLATYEQYF; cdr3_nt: TGTGCCAGCAGCCACGGCTTGGGACTAGCGACCTACGAGCAGTACTTC
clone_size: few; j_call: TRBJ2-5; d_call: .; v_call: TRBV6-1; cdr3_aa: CASSVLPTSGETQYF; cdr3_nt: TGTGCCAGCAGTGTACTACCCACGTCAGGAGAGACCCAGTACTTC
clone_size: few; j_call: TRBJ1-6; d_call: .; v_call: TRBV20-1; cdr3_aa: CSALLFSGTYNSPLHF; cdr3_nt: TGCAGTGCCCTGCTGTTTTCGGGTACCTATAATTCACCCCTCCACTTT
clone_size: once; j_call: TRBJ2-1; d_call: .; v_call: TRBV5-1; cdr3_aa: CASSLAFEGEQFF; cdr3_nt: TGCGCCAGCAGCTTGGCCTTTGAAGGCGAGCAGTTCTTC
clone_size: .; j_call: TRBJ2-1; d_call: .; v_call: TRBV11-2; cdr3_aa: CASSLWVGDSHNEQFF; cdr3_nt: TGTGCCAGCAGCTTGTGGGTCGGAGATTCCCACAATGAGCAGTTCTTC
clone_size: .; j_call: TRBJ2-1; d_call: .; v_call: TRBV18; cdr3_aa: CASSPYNYNEQFF; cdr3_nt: TGTGCCAGCTCACCGTACAACTACAATGAGCAGTTCTTC
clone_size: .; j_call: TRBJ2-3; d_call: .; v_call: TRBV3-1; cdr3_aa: CASSQSPGSLLTDTQYF; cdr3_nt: TGTGCCAGCAGCCAAAGTCCGGGGAGCCTTCTCACAGATACGCAGTATTTT
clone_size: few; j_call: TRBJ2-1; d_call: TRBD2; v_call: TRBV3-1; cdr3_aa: CASSQPEGLADYNEQFF; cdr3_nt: TGTGCCAGCAGCCAACCCGAAGGCCTAGCGGACTACAATGAGCAGTTCTTC
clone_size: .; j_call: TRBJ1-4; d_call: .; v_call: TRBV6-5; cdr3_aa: CASSYSASGNEKLFF; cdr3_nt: TGTGCCAGCAGTTACTCAGCTTCGGGTAATGAAAAACTGTTTTTT
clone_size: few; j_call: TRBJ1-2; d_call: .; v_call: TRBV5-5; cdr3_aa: CASSPGTDQSYGYTF; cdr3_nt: TGTGCCAGCAGCCCCGGAACAGATCAGTCCTATGGCTACACCTTC
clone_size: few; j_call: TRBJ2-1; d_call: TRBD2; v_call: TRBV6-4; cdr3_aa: CASSLTSGGAGDEQFF; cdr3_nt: TGTGCCAGCAGTTTGACTAGCGGGGGGGCCGGGGATGAGCAGTTCTTC
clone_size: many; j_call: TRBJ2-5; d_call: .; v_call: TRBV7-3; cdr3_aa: CASSLNGGRQETQYF; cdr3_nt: TGTGCCAGCAGCTTAAACGGGGGGCGCCAAGAGACCCAGTACTTC
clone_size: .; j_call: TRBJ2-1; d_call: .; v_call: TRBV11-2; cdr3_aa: CASSLSEGRLAFF; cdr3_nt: TGTGCCAGCAGCTTATCCGAGGGGAGACTGGCGTTCTTC
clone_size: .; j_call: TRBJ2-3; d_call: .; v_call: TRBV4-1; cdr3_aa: CASSQDPGADTQYF; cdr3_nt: TGCGCCAGCAGCCAAGACCCTGGAGCGGATACGCAGTATTTT
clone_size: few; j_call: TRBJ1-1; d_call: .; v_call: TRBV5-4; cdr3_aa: CASSVGDFQNTEAFF; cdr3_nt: TGTGCCAGCAGCGTAGGGGACTTCCAGAACACTGAAGCTTTCTTT
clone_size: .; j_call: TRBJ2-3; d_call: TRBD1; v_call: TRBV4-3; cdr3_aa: CASSRTGGMPTDTQYF; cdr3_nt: TGCGCCAGCAGCAGAACAGGGGGCATGCCCACAGATACGCAGTATTTT
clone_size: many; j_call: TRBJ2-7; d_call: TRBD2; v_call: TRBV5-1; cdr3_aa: CASSSEGRAYEQYF; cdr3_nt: TGCGCCAGCAGCTCCGAGGGGAGGGCCTACGAGCAGTACTTC
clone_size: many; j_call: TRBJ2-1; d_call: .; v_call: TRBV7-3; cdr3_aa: CASSLRDGHGEQFF; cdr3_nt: TGTGCCAGCAGCTTAAGGGACGGGCATGGCGAGCAGTTCTTC
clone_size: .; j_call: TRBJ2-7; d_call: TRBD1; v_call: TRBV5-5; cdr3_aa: CASRLRDSSYEQYF; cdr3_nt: TGTGCCAGCAGGCTTCGGGACAGCTCCTACGAGCAGTACTTC
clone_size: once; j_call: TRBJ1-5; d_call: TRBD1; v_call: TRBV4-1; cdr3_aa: CASSQPDRANQPQHF; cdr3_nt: TGCGCCAGCAGCCAACCAGACAGGGCGAATCAGCCCCAGCATTTT
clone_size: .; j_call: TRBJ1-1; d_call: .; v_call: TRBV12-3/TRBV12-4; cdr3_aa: CASKRDSTNTEAFF; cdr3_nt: TGTGCCAGCAAGAGGGACTCTACAAACACTGAAGCTTTCTTT
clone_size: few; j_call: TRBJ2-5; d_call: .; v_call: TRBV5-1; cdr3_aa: CASSYGVGETQYF; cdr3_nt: TGCGCCAGCAGCTATGGGGTTGGAGAGACCCAGTACTTC
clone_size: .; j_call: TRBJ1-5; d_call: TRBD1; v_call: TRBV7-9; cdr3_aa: CASSPYGGQGNSNQPQHF; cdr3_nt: TGTGCCAGCAGCCCTTATGGTGGACAGGGGAATAGCAATCAGCCCCAGCATTTT